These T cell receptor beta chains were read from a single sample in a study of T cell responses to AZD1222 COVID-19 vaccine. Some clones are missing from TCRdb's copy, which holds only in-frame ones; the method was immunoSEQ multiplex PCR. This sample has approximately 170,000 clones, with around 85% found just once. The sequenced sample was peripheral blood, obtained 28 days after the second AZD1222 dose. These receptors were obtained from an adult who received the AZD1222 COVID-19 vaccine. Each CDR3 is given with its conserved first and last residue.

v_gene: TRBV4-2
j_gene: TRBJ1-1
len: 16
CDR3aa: CASSQVQGAQNTEAFF

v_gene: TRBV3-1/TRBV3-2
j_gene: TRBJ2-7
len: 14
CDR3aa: CASSLRRSSYEQYF

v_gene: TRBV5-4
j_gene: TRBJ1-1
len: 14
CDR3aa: CASSLGRGNTEAFF

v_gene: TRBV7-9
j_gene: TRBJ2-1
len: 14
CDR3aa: CASKSLAGDNEQFF

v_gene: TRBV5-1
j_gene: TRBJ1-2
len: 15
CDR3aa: CASSLVAGGDYGYTF

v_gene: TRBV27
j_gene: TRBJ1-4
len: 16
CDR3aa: CASRAWAFSVNEKLFF

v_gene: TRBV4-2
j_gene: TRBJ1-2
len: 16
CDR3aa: CASSQDGTRGIYGYTF

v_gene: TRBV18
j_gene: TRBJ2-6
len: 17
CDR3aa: CASSPYAGRSGANVLTF

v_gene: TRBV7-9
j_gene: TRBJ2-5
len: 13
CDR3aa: CASSSPMRETQYF

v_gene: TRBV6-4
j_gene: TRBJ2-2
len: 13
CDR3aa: CASSDTSTGELFF

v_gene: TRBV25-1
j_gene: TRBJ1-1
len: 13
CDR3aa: CASRPGGNTEAFF

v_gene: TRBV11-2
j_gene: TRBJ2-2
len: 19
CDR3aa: CASSLVAGGGPGGTGELFF

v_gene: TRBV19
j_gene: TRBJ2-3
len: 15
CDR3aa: CASSPSGASTDTQYF

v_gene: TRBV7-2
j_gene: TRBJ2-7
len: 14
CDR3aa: CASTTRQGFYEQYF

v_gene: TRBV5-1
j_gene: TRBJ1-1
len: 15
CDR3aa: CASSLVLQAYTEAFF

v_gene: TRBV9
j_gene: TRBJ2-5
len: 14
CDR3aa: CASSPGAEGETQYF

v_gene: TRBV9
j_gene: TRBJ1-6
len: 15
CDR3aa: CASSVATRWEAPLHF

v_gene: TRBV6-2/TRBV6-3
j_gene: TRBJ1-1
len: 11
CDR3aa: CASSRGGEAFF

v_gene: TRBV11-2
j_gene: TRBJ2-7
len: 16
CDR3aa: CASSLGGSPMIYEQYF

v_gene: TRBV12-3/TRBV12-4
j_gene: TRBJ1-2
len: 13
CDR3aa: CASSYLRNEGYTF

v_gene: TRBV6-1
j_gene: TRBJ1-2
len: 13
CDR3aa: CASSEGGYYGYTF

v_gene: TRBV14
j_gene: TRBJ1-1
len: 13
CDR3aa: CASSRMRNTEAFF

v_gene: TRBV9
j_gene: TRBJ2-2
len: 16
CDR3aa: CASSPRLAGVTGELFF

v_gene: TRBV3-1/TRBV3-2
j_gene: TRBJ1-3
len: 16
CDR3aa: CASSSTGVSTGNTIYF

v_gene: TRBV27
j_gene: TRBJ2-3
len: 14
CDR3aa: CASSLGLAPDTQYF

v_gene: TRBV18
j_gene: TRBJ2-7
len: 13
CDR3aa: CASSPTGSYEQYF

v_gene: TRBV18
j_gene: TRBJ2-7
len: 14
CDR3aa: CASSPGTGSYEQYF

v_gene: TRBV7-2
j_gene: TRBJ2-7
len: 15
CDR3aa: CASSSYRGDSYEQYF

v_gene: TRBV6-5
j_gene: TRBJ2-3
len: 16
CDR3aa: CASSFILAGGTDTQYF

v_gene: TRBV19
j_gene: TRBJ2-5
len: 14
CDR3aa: CASSILGSQETQYF

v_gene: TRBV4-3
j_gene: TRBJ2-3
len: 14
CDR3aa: CASSQGGGEDTQYF

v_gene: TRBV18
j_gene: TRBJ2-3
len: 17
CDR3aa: CASSPPVGTGSTDTQYF

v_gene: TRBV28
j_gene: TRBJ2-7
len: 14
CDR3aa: CASSLPGRSYEQYF

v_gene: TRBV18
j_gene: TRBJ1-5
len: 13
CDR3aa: CASSQTANQPQHF

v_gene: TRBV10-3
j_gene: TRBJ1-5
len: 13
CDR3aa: CAISESGNQPQHF

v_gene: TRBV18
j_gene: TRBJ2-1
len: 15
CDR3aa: CASSALADPYNEQFF

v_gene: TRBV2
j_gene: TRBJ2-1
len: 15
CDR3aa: CASSEARSRVHEQFF

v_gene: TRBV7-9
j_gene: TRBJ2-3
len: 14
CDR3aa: CASSRLAGPDTQYF

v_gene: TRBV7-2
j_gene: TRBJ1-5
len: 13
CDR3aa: CASRGAGNQPQHF

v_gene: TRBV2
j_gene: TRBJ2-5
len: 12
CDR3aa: CATRSGGETQYF

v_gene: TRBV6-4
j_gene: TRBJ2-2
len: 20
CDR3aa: CASPKTPGGVVLRWTGELFF

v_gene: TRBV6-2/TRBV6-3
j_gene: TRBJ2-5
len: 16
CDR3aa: CASSYISVRGEETQYF

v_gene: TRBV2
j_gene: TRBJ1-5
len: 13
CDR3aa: CASSRLLGRPQHF

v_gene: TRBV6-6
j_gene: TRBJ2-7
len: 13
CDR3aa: CASSYEAIYEQYF

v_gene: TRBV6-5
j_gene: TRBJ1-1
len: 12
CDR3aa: CASSPEVGPLDF

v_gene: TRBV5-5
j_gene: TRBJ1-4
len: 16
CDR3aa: CASSPRQGATNEKLFF